Included here is one T cell receptor (beta chain) sequence, with context. Germline V gene lookup returns CDR1 MDHEN and CDR2 SYDVKM. Deletions cut 5 bases from V and 4 bases from J, with 8 bases between. The CDR3 sequence is 12 residues long. While infection was still active, Seattle patients were enrolled and then followed longitudinally. Authors' data handling: Researchers report that nucleated cell counts were estimated from reference gene primer amplification. TCRdb's copy holds only in-frame clones and misses some; the assay was immunoSEQ multiplex PCR. That table furnishes V, J and clone size, whereas the DNA furnished D and trimming. The sample consists of around 60,000 clones, approximately 81% of them appearing once. This record comes from a study of blood T cell repertoires in COVID-19. Overall study: Some COVID-19 samples were acute and others convalescent; all came from the United States, Italy and Spain.

Sequencing used peripheral blood. The V call is TRBV28, the J call TRBJ1-2; D is unresolved. The receptor's source is a man in his 60s with COVID-19, enrolled during active disease. This chain's CDR3 is CASSRVSYGYTF. The CDR3 DNA sequence: TGTGCCAGCAGTCGGGTGAGCTATGGCTACACCTTC.